What follows are 30 T cell receptor beta chains derived from one specimen sequenced in a study of T cell clonotyping in hematopoietic cell transplantation. Libraries were prepared by immunoSEQ multiplex PCR; TCRdb keeps only in-frame clonotypes and omits some of them. The table includes tens of thousands of clones, 94% detected once. Sequences were obtained from peripheral blood mononuclear cells. The receptors were sampled from a woman aged 45-65 years in good health. Some clones in this sample may be carry-over from other donors' samples.

CDR3 protein: CASRARGSWAGLNTEAFF. CDR3 nucleotide sequence: TGTGCCAGCAGGGCAAGGGGGTCTTGGGCAGGATTGAACACTGAAGCTTTCTTT. The V call is TRBV6-7, the J call TRBJ1-1, with D maybe TRBD1 (6 bases). TRBV6-7 is filed as an ORF, its function uncertain. Trimming took 6 bases from V and 0 from J, leaving 23 bases between them. This CDR3 has 18 amino acids.

The chain carries TRBV11-1 and TRBJ2-2; unclear D gene. V lost 6 bases and J lost 2, with 10 bases in between. The CDR3 totals 14 residues. Germline lookup yields CDR1 SGHAT and CDR2 FQDESV (reference sequence). CDR3 nucleotides: TGTGCCAGCAGACGGACGCGAAACACCGGGGAGCTGTTTTTT. It encodes CASRRTRNTGELFF.

The V and J genes are TRBV7-2 and TRBJ1-2; TRBD1 aligns across 7 bases. V shed 11 bases and J 2 bases; nucleotides not matched to a gene: 8. The CDR3 consists of 13 residues. Germline V gives CDR1 SGHTA, CDR2 FQGNSA. The CDR3 loop is CASGGTANYGYTF. The CDR3 nucleotides are TGTGCCTCCGGAGGGACAGCGAACTATGGCTACACCTTC.

The chain couples TRBV2 to TRBJ1-2; D gene unclear. Germline loops: CDR1 SNHLY, CDR2 FYNNEI. This CDR3 has 13 residues. The germline V and J ends were trimmed by 0 bases and 5 bases, with 7 bases remaining between them. The CDR3 spells CASSEALSYGYTF. The CDR3, as DNA: TGTGCCAGCAGTGAAGCGCTGTCGTATGGCTACACCTTC.

In this sample, this clone turned up once. The chain carries TRBV2 and TRBJ2-1, with 8 bases aligning to TRBD1. Trimming took 3 bases from V and 3 from J; bases not matched to a gene: 7. Looked up from germline, CDR1 is SNHLY and CDR2 is FYNNEI. The CDR3 is 16 residues long. This chain's CDR3 is CASSDWGQVLYNEQFF. In nucleotides, the CDR3 is TGTGCCAGCAGTGATTGGGGACAGGTGCTCTACAATGAGCAGTTCTTC.

The V call is TRBV27, the J call TRBJ1-4; weak D call: TRBD1 (5 bases). Between the trimmed V and J ends, which lost 6 bases and 5 bases, there was a span of 10 bases. The CDR3 is made up of 13 amino acids. Germline CDR1 MNHEY, CDR2 SMNVEV (reference sequence). The CDR3 region is CASSRQRNEKLFF. CDR3 coding DNA: TGTGCCAGCAGCCGACAGCGGAATGAAAAACTGTTTTTT.

The chain carries TRBV27 and TRBJ1-2; 8 nucleotides agree with TRBD1. From germline, CDR1 is MNHEY and CDR2 SMNVEV (reference sequence). There are 13 residues in the CDR3. The V and J ends lost 5 bases and 8 bases, in that order; junction bases with no gene match: 7. The CDR3 region is CASSLRQGKGYTF. The CDR3 coding sequence is TGTGCCAGCAGTCTGAGACAGGGGAAAGGCTACACCTTC.

The V and J genes are TRBV7-3 and TRBJ2-5; TRBD2 matches 11 bases. Germline loops: CDR1 SGHTA, CDR2 FQGTGA. CDR3 length: 16 residues. V trimming: 5 bases; J trimming: 6 bases; junction bases outside the gene matches: 11. This chain's CDR3 is CASSEGASGGMKTQYF. CDR3 bases: TGTGCCAGCAGCGAAGGGGCTAGCGGGGGGATGAAGACCCAGTACTTC.

This chain uses TRBV7-2 with TRBJ1-6; 7 bases agree with TRBD1. Germline trimming cut 1 base from V and 9 bases from J; bases unmatched to any gene: 9. Germline V lookup: CDR1 SGHTA, CDR2 FQGNSA. This CDR3 is 16 amino acids long. The CDR3 reads CASSLERDRAFSPLHF. The CDR3 DNA reads TGTGCCAGCAGCTTAGAACGAGACAGGGCGTTTTCACCCCTCCACTTT.

This clone was seen only once. The genes are TRBV19 and TRBJ2-3; D may be TRBD2 (5 bases). The V gene lost 6 bases and the J gene lost 6 bases, with 10 bases spanning the gap. In germline, CDR1 is LNHDA, CDR2 SQIVND (reference sequence). The CDR3 extends over 12 amino acids. The CDR3 spells CASRMRGDTQYF. The CDR3 DNA sequence: TGTGCCAGTAGGATGAGAGGGGATACGCAGTATTTT. Together with reference TRBV19 and TRBJ2-3, the CDR3 gives the full variable domain: DGGITQSPKYLFRKEGQNVTLSCEQNLNHDAMYWYRQDPGQGLRLIYYSQIVNDFQKGDIAEGYSVSREKKESFPLTVTSAQKNPTAFYLCASRMRGDTQYFGPGTRLTVL.

The chain uses TRBV11-2 and TRBJ1-1; tentatively, D is TRBD1 (5 bases). Germline V CDR1 and CDR2: SGHAT, FQNNGV. Trimming took off 5 bases at V and 4 bases at J, with 14 bases between the two ends. The CDR3 totals 14 residues. The CDR3 spells CASSALRGSTEAFF. CDR3 bases: TGTGCCAGCAGCGCCCTGAGGGGTAGCACTGAAGCTTTCTTT.

The V gene is TRBV9, the J gene TRBJ1-2; D is uncertain. There are 12 residues in the CDR3. Trimming shortened V by 0 bases and J by 8 bases, and 8 bases separated the two germline ends. Per germline, CDR1 SGDLS and CDR2 YYNGEE. The CDR3 is CASSVGGFGYTF. CDR3 bases: TGTGCCAGCAGCGTAGGGGGTTTCGGCTACACCTTC.

The rearrangement uses TRBV4-3 and TRBJ2-7, with 11 bases lining up with TRBD2. The V segment lost 6 bases and the J segment 1 base; nucleotides outside the gene matches: 5. From germline, CDR1 is LGHNA and CDR2 YSLEER. The CDR3 covers 15 residues. The CDR3 DNA is TGCGCCAGCAGTCTACTAGCGGGGGTTTCCTACGAGCAGTACTTC. Protein: CASSLLAGVSYEQYF.

The chain uses TRBV7-9 and TRBJ1-3, with D tentatively TRBD1 (6 bases). The V gene lost 5 bases and the J gene lost 0 bases, with 14 bases spanning the gap. There are 16 residues in the CDR3. CDR1 is SEHNR, CDR2 FQNEAQ, per germline (reference sequence). CDR3 sequence: CASSPTGVSSGNTIYF. The CDR3 nucleotides are TGTGCCAGCAGCCCGACAGGTGTGAGCTCTGGAAACACCATATATTTT.

As DNA, the CDR3 is TGTGCCAGCAGCGCGTACGGAGTCGACTATGGCTACACCTTC. Translated, it gives CASSAYGVDYGYTF. This chain uses TRBV9 with TRBJ1-2; D uncertain. In germline, CDR1 is SGDLS, CDR2 YYNGEE. V lost 3 bases and J 3 bases, leaving 12 bases between the germline ends. The CDR3 length is 14 residues.

To note about this clone: Other DNA sequences of this sample code for an identical CDR3. This rearrangement joins TRBV13 to TRBJ1-5; 11 bases fit TRBD1. CDR1 and CDR2 (germline): PRHDT, FYEKMQ (reference sequence). This CDR3 is built from 14 residues. The V gene end was trimmed by 3 bases and the J gene end by 5 bases; junction bases not matched to a gene: 0. The CDR3 region has the DNA TGTGCCAGCAGCTTGGGACAGGGGGATCAGCCCCAGCATTTT. It is translated as CASSLGQGDQPQHF.

The CDR3 loop reads CASSLVSNSGNTIYF. DNA of the CDR3: TGTGCCAGCAGCTTGGTTTCGAACTCTGGAAACACCATATATTTT. The chain joins TRBV5-4 to TRBJ1-3; D remains ambiguous. The CDR3 is 15 amino acids. V was trimmed by 0 bases and J by 0 bases, leaving 7 bases between them. Germline V gives CDR1 SGHNT, CDR2 YYREEE (reference sequence). Full variable domain (outside the CDR3, taken from reference TRBV5-4 and TRBJ1-3): ETGVTQSPTHLIKTRGQQVTLRCSSQSGHNTVSWYQQALGQGPQFIFQYYREEENGRGNFPPRFSGLQFPNYSSELNVNALELDDSALYLCASSLVSNSGNTIYFGEGSWLTVV.

The chain is built from TRBV5-6 and TRBJ1-2; D unclear. With 4 bases removed from V and 1 base from J, the gap between germline ends came to 20 bases. Germline V gives CDR1 SGHDT, CDR2 YYEEEE. The CDR3 spans 17 residues. CDR3 coding DNA: TGTGCCAGCAGCGCCTCTAAATTAATCGCAAGTAACTATGGCTACACCTTC. It yields the protein CASSASKLIASNYGYTF.

The chain joins TRBV12-2 to TRBJ2-7; TRBD2, as called in the table, went unchecked against the DNA. TRBV12-2 represents a pseudogene. The CDR3 runs 14 residues. CDR3 residues: CASRLVLPEYEQYF. The CDR3 DNA reads TGTGCAAGTCGCTTAGTTCTGCCGGAGTACGAGCAGTACTTC.

V gene TRBV5-1 combines with J gene TRBJ1-2; no clear D gene. Per germline, CDR1 SGHRS and CDR2 YFSETQ. With 2 bases removed from V and 0 bases from J, the gap between germline ends came to 5 bases. The CDR3 contains 13 residues. DNA for the CDR3: TGCGCCAGCAGCTTACCTTCTAACTATGGCTACACCTTC. Translation: CASSLPSNYGYTF. The variable domain in full, with the rest retrieved from reference TRBV5-1 and TRBJ1-2, is KAGVTQTPRYLIKTRGQQVTLSCSPISGHRSVSWYQQTPGQGLQFLFEYFSETQRNKGNFPGRFSGRQFSNSRSEMNVSTLELGDSALYLCASSLPSNYGYTFGSGTRLTVV.

The V gene is TRBV12-5, the J gene TRBJ2-3; D perhaps matches TRBD2 (6 bases). This CDR3 comprises 16 residues. The germline V and J ends were trimmed by 3 bases and 6 bases, with 19 bases remaining between them. The germline CDR1 and CDR2 sequences are LGHNT and FRNRAP. Written as DNA, the CDR3 is TGTGCTAGTGGTTTCAGCTTAGCGGACATGGCCGATACGCAGTATTTT. The encoded protein is CASGFSLADMADTQYF.

The rearrangement uses TRBV30 and TRBJ2-2; D perhaps matches TRBD1 (5 bases). V lost 4 bases and J lost 7, with 10 bases in between. The CDR3 contains 12 residues. Germline loops: CDR1 GTSNPN, CDR2 SVGIG (reference sequence). CDR3 protein: CAWTPRVGELFF. The CDR3 nucleotides read TGTGCCTGGACCCCCAGGGTCGGGGAGCTGTTTTTT.

The sample holds one count of this clone. Different DNA sequences within this sample yield the same CDR3. The V call is TRBV5-6, the J call TRBJ1-1; D is unresolved. V lost 3 bases and J 0 bases, leaving 6 bases between the germline ends. The CDR3 is 13 residues long. Germline V lookup: CDR1 SGHDT, CDR2 YYEEEE. CDR3 amino acids: CASSSTVNTEAFF. CDR3 nucleotides: TGTGCCAGCAGCTCTACAGTGAACACTGAAGCTTTCTTT.

The chain carries TRBV11-3 and TRBJ2-5; D may be TRBD2 (5 bases). V shed 3 bases and J shed 2 bases, with 10 bases lying between them. Germline V lookup: CDR1 SGHNT, CDR2 YENEEA. This CDR3 region has 14 residues. CDR3 nucleotide sequence: TGTGCCAGCAGCTTCCGGGGTGGGCAAGAGACCCAGTACTTC. This encodes CASSFRGGQETQYF.

V is TRBV19 and J is TRBJ2-2; 8 nucleotides agree with TRBD1. Germline assignment: CDR1 LNHDA and CDR2 SQIVND (reference sequence). The CDR3 totals 15 residues. Trimming took 5 bases from V and 5 from J; bases not matched to a gene: 7. The CDR3 region is CASSPSRQGTGELFF. CDR3 DNA sequence: TGTGCCAGTAGTCCCTCTCGACAGGGGACCGGGGAGCTGTTTTTT.

DNA for the CDR3: TGTGCCAGCAGTGAAGCTTGGGACAGTTCAAACACCATATATTTT. This gives the protein CASSEAWDSSNTIYF. The V and J genes are TRBV6-1 and TRBJ1-3; 7 bases match TRBD1. V was clipped by 0 bases and J by 6 bases; unmatched bases: 5. The CDR3 is made up of 15 amino acids. The germline gives CDR1 MNHNS, CDR2 SASEGT.

This CDR3 is CASSLDRAAGSNEKLFF. In DNA, the CDR3 is TGTGCCAGCAGCTTAGATAGGGCTGCAGGATCTAATGAAAAACTGTTTTTT. The genes are TRBV7-2 and TRBJ1-4; D unresolved. Trimming left V 1 base short and J 3 bases short, with 15 bases between. The CDR3 sequence is 17 residues long. Germline V gene data show CDR1 as SGHTA and CDR2 as FQGNSA.

J is TRBJ1-6 and V is TRBV27, with 7 bases fitting TRBD1. CDR3 size: 14 residues. V lost 9 bases to trimming and J lost 9 bases; unmatched junction nucleotides: 11. Germline assignment: CDR1 MNHEY and CDR2 SMNVEV (reference sequence). CDR3 amino acids: CASRSRDSGSPLHF. The CDR3 DNA reads TGTGCCAGTCGAAGCCGGGACAGCGGTTCACCCCTCCACTTT.

The chain employs TRBV5-1 and TRBJ1-2; 8 bases align to TRBD1. This CDR3 is 15 amino acids long. Germline lookup yields CDR1 SGHRS and CDR2 YFSETQ. V trimming: 4 bases; J trimming: 3 bases; junction bases outside the gene matches: 8. The CDR3: CASSAQQGVDYGYTF. In DNA form, the CDR3 reads TGCGCCAGCAGCGCCCAACAGGGGGTGGACTATGGCTACACCTTC. Drawing the rest from reference TRBV5-1 and TRBJ1-2, the complete variable domain is KAGVTQTPRYLIKTRGQQVTLSCSPISGHRSVSWYQQTPGQGLQFLFEYFSETQRNKGNFPGRFSGRQFSNSRSEMNVSTLELGDSALYLCASSAQQGVDYGYTFGSGTRLTVV.

The V call is TRBV27, the J call TRBJ1-5, with no clear D. Germline values: CDR1 MNHEY, CDR2 SMNVEV (reference sequence). The CDR3 contains 14 residues. V was shortened by 3 bases and J by 4 bases, with 10 bases between the two germline ends. For the CDR3, the DNA is TGTGCCAGCAGTTTCGACGGGGAAAATCAGCCCCAGCATTTT. It translates to CASSFDGENQPQHF.